This T cell receptor beta chain emerged from a study of breast tumors, draining lymph nodes, adjacent tissues. TCRdb re-derived calls from the multiplex PCR reads in MiXCR, one entry per CDR3 protein. The sample includes about 100,000 distinct CDR3 sequences, 21% seen only once; the top ten take 1% to 1.5%. The germline V and J ends were trimmed by 4 bases and 2 bases, with 15 bases remaining between them. This CDR3 comprises 16 residues. CDR1 and CDR2 from the germline V gene are MGHRA and YSYEKL. The study, taken as a whole, reports: Luminal-like breast cancer showed significantly greater tumor-nontumor repertoire similarity than basal-like breast cancer did.

Samples came from axillary lymph nodes draining the breast cancer. This clonotype was observed at least ten times. Antigen specificity is unknown. This clonotype originated in a female donor with breast cancer. Some clones in this sample may be carry-over from other donors' samples. This chain connects TRBV4-1 to TRBJ2-4; D gene ambiguous. The specimen was axillary lymph node tissue. The CDR3 bases are TGCGCCAGCAGCCTTCCCGGGCCCGGTCCCAAAAACATTCAGTACTTC. This sequence encodes CASSLPGPGPKNIQYF.